The 19 T cell receptor beta chains below were found in one sample sequenced in a study of blood T cell repertoires in COVID-19. Only in-frame clones appear in the TCRdb table, and some are missing; sequencing was by immunoSEQ multiplex PCR. Of around 140,000 clones detected, roughly 90% appear once; the ten largest clones hold roughly 2.2%. Sequenced material: peripheral blood. The receptor set was obtained from a man between 65 and 85 years old with active COVID-19.

This chain links TRBV19 with TRBJ1-1; D not resolved. The length of the CDR3 is 17 residues. Germline CDR1 reads LNHDA; CDR2 reads SQIVND (reference sequence). Trimming cost V 0 bases and J 1 base, with 15 bases left between them. The CDR3 sequence: CASSIEGRAGRNTEAFF. The CDR3 coding sequence is TGTGCCAGTAGTATAGAAGGGAGGGCTGGAAGGAACACTGAAGCTTTCTTT. Full variable domain (rest looked up from reference TRBV19 and TRBJ1-1): DGGITQSPKYLFRKEGQNVTLSCEQNLNHDAMYWYRQDPGQGLRLIYYSQIVNDFQKGDIAEGYSVSREKKESFPLTVTSAQKNPTAFYLCASSIEGRAGRNTEAFFGQGTRLTVV.

The rearrangement joins TRBV24-1 to TRBJ2-1; 7 nucleotides match TRBD1. V was clipped by 9 bases and J by 0 bases; unmatched bases: 13. Germline assignment: CDR1 KGHDR and CDR2 SFDVKD. The CDR3 extends over 17 amino acids. CDR3 DNA sequence: TGTGCCACCTCCTCAACAGGGGCCGGTCCCTCCTACAATGAGCAGTTCTTC. Its translation: CATSSTGAGPSYNEQFF.

The count of this clone is one. The rearrangement joins TRBV2 to TRBJ2-1; 9 nucleotides match TRBD2. Trimming at V came to 8 bases and at J to 8 bases, leaving 10 bases not matched to a gene. The CDR3 covers 14 residues. Germline assignment: CDR1 SNHLY and CDR2 FYNNEI. The CDR3 DNA reads TGTGCCAGCCGAGGGACTAGCAGGTCCGATGAGCAGTTCTTC. Translated: CASRGTSRSDEQFF.

The chain is built from TRBV7-9 and TRBJ2-7; 7 nucleotides match TRBD1. The germline gives CDR1 SEHNR, CDR2 FQNEAQ (reference sequence). J lost 1 base, V lost 5 bases, and 2 bases had no gene match. The CDR3 is 13 amino acids. CDR3 DNA sequence: TGTGCCAGCAGCCCGACAGGGTCCTACGAGCAGTACTTC. This sequence encodes CASSPTGSYEQYF.

The V call is TRBV30, the J call TRBJ1-1; a possible D gene is TRBD1 (6 bases). This CDR3 is built from 13 residues. V was clipped by 5 bases and J by 0 bases, with 10 bases between them. Per germline, CDR1 GTSNPN and CDR2 SVGIG (reference sequence). The CDR3 nucleotides are TGTGCCTGGGGGACACCGATGAACACTGAAGCTTTCTTT. This codes for CAWGTPMNTEAFF.

The chain is built from TRBV7-2 and TRBJ1-1, with TRBD1 matching over 8 bases. The V gene's germline CDR1 is SGHTA and CDR2 FQGNSA. This CDR3 comprises 18 residues. V shed 0 bases, J shed 0 bases, and the junction held 9 bases outside the gene matches. CDR3 region: CASSLAPGTGSVNTEAFF. CDR3 bases: TGTGCCAGCAGCTTAGCGCCCGGGACAGGTTCCGTGAACACTGAAGCTTTCTTT.

In its sample, this clone was seen once. V gene TRBV19 combines with J gene TRBJ1-5, with TRBD1 matching over 8 bases. V trimming: 8 bases; J trimming: 2 bases; junction bases outside the gene matches: 8. The CDR3 spans 15 residues. The germline V gene has CDR1 LNHDA and CDR2 SQIVND (reference sequence). For the CDR3, the DNA is TGTGCCAGTCTTCACAGGGGGAAGGGCAATCAGCCCCAGCATTTT. Its translation: CASLHRGKGNQPQHF.

The chain couples TRBV27 to TRBJ2-6; D is uncertain. Germline CDR1 reads MNHEY; CDR2 reads SMNVEV (reference sequence). V lost 4 bases, J lost 2 bases, and 9 bases lay in between. The CDR3 contains 15 residues. This CDR3 is CASSSLGPGANVLTF. The DNA for the CDR3 is TGTGCCAGCAGTTCCCTAGGTCCTGGGGCCAACGTCCTGACTTTC.

This sequence joins TRBV5-1 and TRBJ2-1, with 11 nucleotides matching TRBD2. V gave up 1 base and J gave up 8 bases; unmatched junction bases: 2. Germline CDR1 and CDR2: SGHRS and YFSETQ. The CDR3 has 14 amino acids. The CDR3 loop is CASSLTSGSYEQFF. DNA of the CDR3: TGCGCCAGCAGCTTGACTAGCGGGAGTTATGAGCAGTTCTTC.

CDR3 amino acids: CASGPGTYGYTF. In DNA form, the CDR3 reads TGTGCCAGCGGTCCGGGGACTTATGGCTACACCTTC. The rearrangement links TRBV9 to TRBJ1-2; possibly TRBD1 for D (5 bases). This CDR3 is 12 amino acids long. Germline V gene data show CDR1 as SGDLS and CDR2 as YYNGEE. Trimming stripped 7 bases from V and 5 bases from J, with 12 bases between. The full variable domain, its missing parts supplied by reference TRBV9 and TRBJ1-2, is DSGVTQTPKHLITATGQRVTLRCSPRSGDLSVYWYQQSLDQGLQFLIQYYNGEERAKGNILERFSAQQFPDLHSELNLSSLELGDSALYFCASGPGTYGYTFGSGTRLTVV.

This chain links TRBV7-9 with TRBJ2-1, with TRBD1 matching over 8 bases. This CDR3 spans 16 amino acids. CDR1 is SEHNR, CDR2 FQNEAQ, per germline (reference sequence). Trimming at V came to 1 base and at J to 6 bases, leaving 8 bases not matched to a gene. CDR3 sequence: CASSLEGLTGGNEQFF. The CDR3 region has the DNA TGTGCCAGCAGCTTAGAGGGGCTAACAGGGGGCAATGAGCAGTTCTTC.

The V gene is TRBV2, the J gene TRBJ1-3; perhaps TRBD1 as D (6 bases). The germline V and J ends were trimmed by 8 bases and 0 bases, with 11 bases remaining between them. The CDR3 consists of 14 residues. Germline V CDR1 and CDR2: SNHLY, FYNNEI. This CDR3 reads CASRQASSGNTIYF. CDR3 coding DNA: TGTGCCAGCCGACAGGCGAGCTCTGGAAACACCATATATTTT.

The chain is built from TRBV4-3 and TRBJ1-5; D is ambiguous. V lost 0 bases and J lost 4, with 10 bases in between. This CDR3 is 15 amino acids long. Germline V gene data show CDR1 as LGHNA and CDR2 as YSLEER. The CDR3 is CASSQDYDTNQPQHF. DNA for the CDR3: TGCGCCAGCAGCCAAGATTACGATACTAATCAGCCCCAGCATTTT.

This chain links TRBV28 with TRBJ2-1, with D possibly being TRBD2 (6 bases). Germline lookup yields CDR1 MDHEN and CDR2 SYDVKM. The CDR3 is 15 amino acids. V lost 3 bases, J lost 7 bases, and 16 bases lay in between. CDR3 in amino acids: CASSFSLAAVNEQFF. The CDR3 nucleotides are TGTGCCAGCAGTTTTTCATTAGCGGCTGTTAATGAGCAGTTCTTC.

The chain links TRBV3-1 (or the pseudogene TRBV3-2) to TRBJ1-6, with TRBD1 matching over 7 bases. The CDR3 length is 15 residues. Germline V CDR1 and CDR2: LGHDT, YNNKEL (reference sequence). Unmatched junction bases numbered 9, after V lost 5 bases and J lost 8 bases. The DNA of the CDR3 is TGTGCCAGCAGCGCCAGGGGGTTAGTGGATTCACCCCTCCACTTT. This codes for CASSARGLVDSPLHF.

The rearrangement joins TRBV9 to TRBJ2-1, with 15 bases lining up with TRBD2. V was pared by 6 bases and J by 7 bases, with 14 bases of the junction left unmatched. The CDR3 extends over 18 amino acids. The V gene's germline CDR1 is SGDLS and CDR2 YYNGEE. CDR3 sequence: CASTLGLAGGNLENEQFF. The CDR3 nucleotides read TGTGCCAGCACCCTAGGACTAGCGGGAGGGAACCTCGAGAATGAGCAGTTCTTC.

The chain is built from TRBV10-2 and TRBJ2-7, with D possibly being TRBD2 (5 bases). Germline V gene lookup returns CDR1 WSHSY and CDR2 SAAADI. The CDR3 is 15 residues long. Between the trimmed V and J ends, which lost 6 bases and 3 bases, there was a span of 18 bases. CDR3 nucleotide sequence: TGCGCCAGCAGGGGCCCTGGACTGGGGAACTACGAGCAGTACTTC. This encodes CASRGPGLGNYEQYF.

The chain combines TRBV6-6 with TRBJ1-2, with a weak D call TRBD1 (6 bases). The CDR3 sequence is 13 residues long. Trimming removed 6 bases from V and 8 bases from J, with 16 bases in between. Germline V CDR1 and CDR2: MNHNY, SVGAGI (reference sequence). DNA of the CDR3: TGTGCCAGCAGGCAAACAGGGATCGGGGGCTACACCTTC. Translating it yields CASRQTGIGGYTF.

The rearrangement links TRBV18 to TRBJ2-1; 10 bases map to TRBD2. With V trimmed by 5 bases and J by 10 bases, 8 bases remained unmatched. The CDR3 spans 14 residues. Germline-derived CDR1 and CDR2 are KGHSH and LQKENI. In DNA, the CDR3 is TGTGCCAGCTCAGCCCAGCGGGGGGGGAACGAGCAGTTCTTC. It specifies CASSAQRGGNEQFF.